Listed here are 4 T cell receptor beta chains from one sample, sequenced in a study of CD8 T cells in Susac syndrome. With random hexamers, reverse transcription was performed on about 0.5 to 1 ug of RNA. TCRdb re-called the immunoSEQ multiplex PCR reads with MiXCR, one entry per CDR3 protein. The sample carries over 200,000 distinct CDR3 sequences, roughly 94% recorded once. Material for sequencing was CD4+ T cells from PBMCs. The receptors come from a human donor with multiple sclerosis.

This chain joins TRBV6-5 and TRBJ2-6; D is ambiguous. The CDR3 is 15 residues long. Germline CDR1 reads MNHEY; CDR2 reads SVGAGI. Deletions cut 2 bases from V and 4 bases from J, with 9 bases between. In DNA form, the CDR3 reads TGTGCCAGCAGTTACACTCTGGCCGGGGCCAACGTCCTGACTTTC. This gives the protein CASSYTLAGANVLTF.

The chain couples TRBV3-1 to TRBJ2-2; a weak D match, TRBD1 (7 bases). The CDR3 runs to 16 residues. Between the trimmed V and J ends, which lost 5 bases and 0 bases, there was a span of 13 bases. CDR1 and CDR2 from the germline V gene are LGHDT and YNNKEL (reference sequence). The CDR3 region is CASSAGGTPNTGELFF. DNA for the CDR3: TGTGCCAGCAGCGCAGGGGGGACACCGAACACCGGGGAGCTGTTTTTT. Complete variable domain (other parts from reference TRBV3-1 and TRBJ2-2): DTAVSQTPKYLVTQMGNDKSIKCEQNLGHDTMYWYKQDSKKFLKIMFSYNNKELIINETVPNRFSPKSPDKAHLNLHINSLELGDSAVYFCASSAGGTPNTGELFFGEGSRLTVL.

This clonotype was recorded once. J is TRBJ2-7 and V is TRBV20-1; D remains unclear. This CDR3 is 13 amino acids long. The germline V gene encodes CDR1 DFQATT and CDR2 SNEGSKA (reference sequence). Trimming removed 2 bases from V and 0 bases from J, with 8 bases in between. This CDR3 is CSARQESSYEQYF. The CDR3 nucleotides read TGCAGTGCTAGACAGGAGAGCTCCTACGAGCAGTACTTC.

The chain combines TRBV7-2 with TRBJ2-1; 12 nucleotides match TRBD2. This CDR3 contains 17 residues. V trimming: 5 bases; J trimming: 3 bases; junction bases outside the gene matches: 8. Per germline, CDR1 SGHTA and CDR2 FQGNSA. The CDR3 DNA sequence: TGTGCCAGCAGCCCCTACTTGACTAGCGGGGGCTACAATGAGCAGTTCTTC. Translation: CASSPYLTSGGYNEQFF.